The rows below give T cell receptor beta chains drawn from one sample of a study of control samples from healthy donors and cancer patients. Assay used: immunoSEQ multiplex PCR; TCRdb lists only in-frame clones, some missing. The repertoire consists of over 200,000 clones, with over 70% occurring once and the leading ten covering about 14%. Source material: PBMCs. These receptors were obtained from a woman in her sixties or seventies with lung cancer. The CDR3 runs from the conserved cysteine through the conserved F or W. Each record gives: CDR3 protein, CDR3 DNA, V gene, J gene, D gene, clone size. The D gene is left open where the match is weak. Not all rows give a size; the values are once, few, many and, for expanded clones, a class.

CASSLVGGSNYGYTF	TGTGCCAGCAGCTTAGTCGGGGGATCGAACTATGGCTACACCTTC	TRBV11-2	TRBJ1-2	.	few
CATGVPVQPQHF	TGTGCCACGGGGGTTCCGGTCCAGCCCCAGCATTTT	TRBV19	TRBJ1-5	.	.
CASSMGRPYEQYF	TGTGCCAGTAGTATGGGACGGCCGTACGAGCAGTACTTC	TRBV19	TRBJ2-7	.	.
CASNPGGSTNEKLFF	TGTGCCAGCAACCCCGGGGGGTCAACTAATGAAAAACTGTTTTTT	TRBV6-5	TRBJ1-4	.	.
CASSYGGSTDTQYF	TGTGCCAGCAGTTATGGCGGGAGCACAGATACGCAGTATTTT	TRBV6-6	TRBJ2-3	.	.
CASSLGVNTGELFF	TGTGCCAGCAGTCTGGGGGTGAACACCGGGGAGCTGTTTTTT	TRBV6-6	TRBJ2-2	.	.
CASSPQGIFYEQYF	TGTGCCAGCTCACCACAGGGGATATTTTACGAGCAGTACTTC	TRBV18	TRBJ2-7	.	.
CASSRGQGLAGANVLTF	TGTGCCAGTAGTAGGGGACAGGGGCTCGCTGGGGCCAACGTCCTGACTTTC	TRBV19	TRBJ2-6	TRBD1	.
CASSRGETNYGYTF	TGTGCCAGCAGCCGAGGGGAAACCAACTATGGCTACACCTTC	TRBV3-1/TRBV3-2	TRBJ1-2	.	once
CASSLAGTSDGYTF	TGCGCCAGCAGCTTGGCCGGGACAAGTGATGGCTACACCTTC	TRBV5-1	TRBJ1-2	.	.
CASSLAGVNQPQHF	TGTGCCAGCAGCTTGGCCGGGGTAAATCAGCCCCAGCATTTT	TRBV5-4	TRBJ1-5	.	.
CASSGPNVAYTGELFF	TGTGCCAGCAGTGGCCCAAACGTGGCCTACACCGGGGAGCTGTTTTTT	TRBV2	TRBJ2-2	.	.
CAWTVWGNEKLFF	TGTGCCTGGACGGTTTGGGGAAATGAAAAACTGTTTTTT	TRBV30	TRBJ1-4	.	.
CASSVRGSNYGYTF	TGTGCCAGCTCCGTGAGGGGGTCAAACTATGGCTACACCTTC	TRBV18	TRBJ1-2	.	.
CASSLGGRAAQNIQYF	TGCGCCAGCAGCTTGGGGGGCAGGGCCGCCCAAAACATTCAGTACTTC	TRBV5-1	TRBJ2-4	.	.
CASNGASGTDTQYF	TGTGCCAGTAATGGGGCTAGCGGCACAGATACGCAGTATTTT	TRBV27	TRBJ2-3	.	.
CASSLNPTGSGGYTF	TGTGCCAGCAGCCTAAACCCGACAGGCTCGGGCGGCTACACCTTC	TRBV11-2	TRBJ1-2	.	.